A single sample is the source of the 8 T cell receptor beta chains below, sequenced in a study of blood T cells in healthy people across ages. The authors ran a second PCR of roughly 6 to 12 cycles using a sample-barcoded 5' primer and a J-beta primer mix. Each CDR3 protein is one row after TCRdb ran MiXCR on the 5' RACE reads. Among 1.5 million to 2 million distinct CDR3 sequences listed, approximately 39% were seen once. The sequencing sample was made of blood. The source is a human donor in good health.

This clonotype was counted at least ten times. The V and J genes are TRBV29-1 and TRBJ2-1; D possibly corresponds to TRBD1 (5 bases). The CDR3 covers 14 residues. V was clipped by 3 bases and J by 2 bases, with 11 bases between them. The germline CDR1 and CDR2 sequences are SQVTM and ANQGSEA. This CDR3 is CSVDDDSTYNEQFF. CDR3 nucleotide sequence: TGCAGCGTTGATGACGACAGTACCTACAATGAGCAGTTCTTC.

The chain has TRBV19 and TRBJ2-1; D gene uncertain. Deletions cut 3 bases from V and 1 base from J, with 10 bases between. The CDR3 contains 15 residues. Germline CDR1 and CDR2: LNHDA and SQIVND (reference sequence). In nucleotides, the CDR3 is TGTGCCAGTAGTATGTCTGCTTGGTCCTACAATGAGCAGTTCTTC. This sequence encodes CASSMSAWSYNEQFF.

The chain links TRBV7-2 to TRBJ1-2; possibly TRBD1 for D (6 bases). The V end lost 5 bases, the J end lost 2 bases, and 18 bases lay between the germline ends. This CDR3 spans 16 amino acids. Germline CDR1 reads SGHTA; CDR2 reads FQGNSA. Here the CDR3 reads CASSLKGEGVNYGYTF. The CDR3, as DNA: TGTGCCAGCAGCCTAAAAGGGGAGGGGGTGAACTATGGCTACACCTTC.

This clonotype was seen at least ten times. The chain recombines TRBV2 with TRBJ1-2; 7 bases line up with TRBD1. Trimming cost V 6 bases and J 1 base; bases outside gene matches: 5. The CDR3 extends over 14 amino acids. In germline, CDR1 is SNHLY, CDR2 FYNNEI. Here the CDR3 DNA reads TGTGCCAGCAGGGCGGACAGGAATAACTATGGCTACACCTTC. Encoded protein: CASRADRNNYGYTF.

The V call is TRBV6-1, the J call TRBJ2-3; D is undetermined. This CDR3 is built from 13 residues. The germline V gene encodes CDR1 MNHNS and CDR2 SASEGT. V lost 8 bases and J 1 base, leaving 10 bases between the germline ends. CDR3 residues: CASFNRGTDTQYF. DNA for the CDR3: TGTGCCAGCTTTAATAGGGGCACAGATACGCAGTATTTT.

This clonotype has only a few counts. The CDR3 loop is CAISPDNSNQPQHF. The CDR3 DNA reads TGTGCCATCAGCCCGGACAATAGCAATCAGCCCCAGCATTTT. The chain is built from TRBV10-3 and TRBJ1-5; D perhaps matches TRBD1 (5 bases). V lost 6 bases, J lost 0 bases, and 9 bases lay in between. The CDR3 runs 14 residues. Per germline, CDR1 ENHRY and CDR2 SYGVKD.

The sample holds a few counts of this clonotype. The chain recombines TRBV20-1 with TRBJ2-7; D is perhaps TRBD1 (5 bases). Trimming cost V 3 bases and J 6 bases, with 12 bases left between them. The length of the CDR3 is 12 residues. CDR1 and CDR2 from the germline V gene are DFQATT and SNEGSKA (reference sequence). The CDR3 DNA reads TGCAGTGCTAGTCAGGGTCTAGTCGAGCAGTACTTC. Amino acids: CSASQGLVEQYF.

The V gene is TRBV7-2, the J gene TRBJ1-1, with D uncertain. The ends were cut back, 0 bases at V and 3 bases at J, with 8 bases in the middle. The CDR3 extends over 14 amino acids. Per germline, CDR1 SGHTA and CDR2 FQGNSA. DNA for the CDR3: TGTGCCAGCAGCTTAGCTCTCATATACACTGAAGCTTTCTTT. Its translation is CASSLALIYTEAFF.